The 27 T cell receptor beta chains presented below share a single source sample, sequenced in a study of shared clonotypes between healthy human individuals. Sequencing was performed with immunoSEQ multiplex PCR; in TCRdb, only in-frame clones are kept and a portion is missing. The sample consists of about 2 million clones, approximately 95% of them appearing once. CD8 cells classed as naive were CD45RO-negative and positively selected for CCR7, excluding terminally differentiated effector memory CD45RA+ cells. Sequenced input: naive CD8+ T cells sorted from blood. These receptors were obtained from a man aged 18 to 30 in good health.

With regard to this clone: The same CDR3 is also encoded by other DNA sequences in this sample. The V and J genes are TRBV7-8 and TRBJ2-7, with D unclear. Trimming pared 0 bases from V and 4 bases from J, leaving 7 bases between. This CDR3 comprises 13 residues. Germline values: CDR1 SGHVS, CDR2 FQNEAQ. The CDR3 is CASSLALGYEQYF. In DNA form, the CDR3 reads TGTGCCAGCAGCTTAGCGCTAGGTTACGAGCAGTACTTC.

V is TRBV10-3 and J is TRBJ2-1; TRBD2 might be the D (6 bases). The V end lost 2 bases, the J end lost 1 base, and 6 bases lay between the germline ends. The CDR3 is made up of 14 amino acids. In germline, CDR1 is ENHRY, CDR2 SYGVKD. The CDR3 DNA is TGTGCCATCAGTGAGGCGGGATCCTACAATGAGCAGTTCTTC. It specifies CAISEAGSYNEQFF.

A remark on this clone: Relative to the germline gene, one junction end is altered; a read error may explain this. The chain joins TRBV7-7 to TRBJ2-3; maybe TRBD2 (6 bases). The CDR3 has 16 amino acids. Germline CDR1 is SSHAT and CDR2 is FNYEAQ (reference sequence). CDR3 DNA sequence: TGTGCTAGCAGCTTAGAGCCGGCGGGGCTCACAGATACGCAGTATTTT. This translates into CASSLEPAGLTDTQYF.

The rearrangement joins TRBV9 to TRBJ2-7; 8 bases align to TRBD1. This CDR3 region has 15 residues. V was pared by 0 bases and J by 0 bases, with 2 bases of the junction left unmatched. Germline V gene lookup returns CDR1 SGDLS and CDR2 YYNGEE. The DNA of the CDR3 is TGTGCCAGCAGCGTAGAGACAGGGGCCTCCTACGAGCAGTACTTC. Protein: CASSVETGASYEQYF.

CDR3 coding DNA: TGTGCCAGCAGCTCTTGGGAGGGGGGCAATGAGCAGTTCTTC. Its protein product is CASSSWEGGNEQFF. The chain carries TRBV9 and TRBJ2-1; D perhaps matches TRBD2 (7 bases). Germline assignment: CDR1 SGDLS and CDR2 YYNGEE. This CDR3 comprises 14 residues. V was cut by 4 bases and J by 6 bases, with 14 bases left in between. The full variable domain, completed using reference TRBV9 and TRBJ2-1, is DSGVTQTPKHLITATGQRVTLRCSPRSGDLSVYWYQQSLDQGLQFLIQYYNGEERAKGNILERFSAQQFPDLHSELNLSSLELGDSALYFCASSSWEGGNEQFFGPGTRLTVL.

The chain has TRBV28 and TRBJ2-5; tentatively, D is TRBD2 (6 bases). The V end lost 1 base, the J end lost 4 bases, and 22 bases lay between the germline ends. Germline loops: CDR1 MDHEN, CDR2 SYDVKM. The CDR3 is 18 residues long. The CDR3 loop reads CASSLYGTPSLGGETQYF. The DNA of the CDR3 is TGTGCCAGCAGTTTATATGGGACCCCTTCGTTGGGGGGAGAGACCCAGTACTTC.

V usage is TRBV6-5 and J usage is TRBJ2-7; D unclear. There are 14 residues in the CDR3. V was trimmed by 6 bases and J by 0 bases, leaving 12 bases between them. Germline V gene lookup returns CDR1 MNHEY and CDR2 SVGAGI. CDR3 in amino acids: CASSQHDTSYEQYF. The CDR3 DNA reads TGTGCCAGCAGCCAACACGACACCTCCTACGAGCAGTACTTC.

The chain couples TRBV4-3 to TRBJ2-7, with D perhaps matching TRBD1 or TRBD2 (5 bases each). CDR3 length: 17 residues. V was pared by 0 bases and J by 7 bases, with 22 bases between. CDR1 and CDR2 (germline): LGHNA, YSLEER. CDR3 DNA: TGCGCCAGCAGCCAAGACCCTACAGGACACGCGGGTGGGGAGCAGTACTTC. This codes for CASSQDPTGHAGGEQYF.

V usage is TRBV27 and J usage is TRBJ1-2, with D unresolved. V gave up 6 bases and J gave up 0 bases, with 11 bases separating them. Germline lookup yields CDR1 MNHEY and CDR2 SMNVEV (reference sequence). This CDR3 has 14 amino acids. The CDR3 spells CASRSSHANYGYTF. CDR3 coding DNA: TGTGCCAGCAGGTCGTCCCACGCTAACTATGGCTACACCTTC.

The chain recombines TRBV5-6 with TRBJ2-7; perhaps TRBD1 as D (6 bases). The CDR3 is 13 residues long. Germline V lookup: CDR1 SGHDT, CDR2 YYEEEE. With 7 bases removed from V and 0 bases from J, the gap between germline ends came to 11 bases. The CDR3 protein is CASARTASYEQYF. The DNA of the CDR3 is TGTGCCAGCGCAAGGACAGCCTCCTACGAGCAGTACTTC. The whole variable domain, filled in from reference TRBV5-6 and TRBJ2-7, reads DAGVTQSPTHLIKTRGQQVTLRCSPKSGHDTVSWYQQALGQGPQFIFQYYEEEERQRGNFPDRFSGHQFPNYSSELNVNALLLGDSALYLCASARTASYEQYFGPGTRLTVT.

The chain carries TRBV5-8 and TRBJ2-7; 8 nucleotides agree with TRBD1. The germline gives CDR1 SGHTS, CDR2 YDEGEE. The CDR3 spans 15 residues. Trimming at V came to 4 bases and at J to 2 bases, leaving 8 bases not matched to a gene. The CDR3 sequence: CASSHGQGIPYEQYF. The CDR3 DNA reads as TGTGCCAGCAGCCATGGACAGGGAATTCCCTACGAGCAGTACTTC.

Points on this clone: This CDR3 is also generated by other DNA sequences in the sample. The genes are TRBV7-9 and TRBJ2-7; D is ambiguous. The germline gives CDR1 SEHNR, CDR2 FQNEAQ (reference sequence). CDR3 length: 12 amino acids. Trimming pared 5 bases from V and 2 bases from J, leaving 7 bases between. CDR3 sequence: CASSTDTYEQYF. CDR3 in DNA: TGTGCCAGCAGCACAGATACCTACGAGCAGTACTTC.

The chain joins TRBV9 to TRBJ2-2; D might be TRBD2 (6 bases). The CDR3 runs 16 residues. Trimming stripped 0 bases from V and 1 base from J, with 10 bases between. The V gene's germline CDR1 is SGDLS and CDR2 YYNGEE. The CDR3 is CASSVVGGMNTGELFF. CDR3 DNA sequence: TGTGCCAGCAGCGTAGTAGGCGGGATGAACACCGGGGAGCTGTTTTTT.

The rearrangement links TRBV2 to TRBJ2-3; the D is unclear. Germline CDR1 is SNHLY and CDR2 is FYNNEI. V lost 4 bases and J 2 bases, leaving 10 bases between the germline ends. The CDR3 contains 14 residues. CDR3 nucleotide sequence: TGTGCCAGCAGTGTACCGGGCGTCACAGATACGCAGTATTTT. It encodes CASSVPGVTDTQYF.

Regarding this clone: Other nucleotide sequences from this sample produce the same CDR3. The J gene is TRBJ2-7, the V gene TRBV7-9; a possible D gene is TRBD1 (6 bases). Germline lookup yields CDR1 SEHNR and CDR2 FQNEAQ (reference sequence). CDR3 size: 15 residues. Trimming took off 5 bases at V and 1 base at J, with 15 bases between the two ends. CDR3 loop: CASSLDRQGSYEQYF. The CDR3 nucleotides are TGTGCCAGCAGCCTCGACAGGCAGGGTTCCTACGAGCAGTACTTC.

The genes are TRBV7-9 and TRBJ2-1, with 14 nucleotides matching TRBD2. The CDR3 has 16 amino acids. Germline CDR1 SEHNR, CDR2 FQNEAQ (reference sequence). V lost 5 bases, J lost 5 bases, and 5 bases stayed unmatched. The CDR3 bases are TGTGCCAGCAGCCAACCGGGACTAGCGGGAGACAATGAGCAGTTCTTC. Protein sequence: CASSQPGLAGDNEQFF.

The CDR3 nucleotides are TGTGCCATCAGTGTCAGCGGGGGGCTAGACGAGCAGTACTTC. Translating gives CAISVSGGLDEQYF. The genes are TRBV10-3 and TRBJ2-7; 9 nucleotides match TRBD2. The germline V gene has CDR1 ENHRY and CDR2 SYGVKD. CDR3 length equals 14 residues. The trim removed 4 bases at V and 5 bases at J, leaving 6 bases unmatched.

CDR3 in DNA: TGTGCCAGCAGCTCCGTGGGCAGGGACCCGGACGATCAGCCCCAGCATTTT. Translating gives CASSSVGRDPDDQPQHF. The chain recombines TRBV5-6 with TRBJ1-5; D is perhaps TRBD1 (5 bases). From germline, CDR1 is SGHDT and CDR2 YYEEEE. Trimming shortened V by 3 bases and J by 5 bases, and 21 bases separated the two germline ends. The CDR3 totals 17 residues.

The chain couples TRBV7-9 to TRBJ2-1; perhaps D is TRBD1 or TRBD2 (5 bases each). Trimming pared 0 bases from V and 12 bases from J, leaving 9 bases between. Looked up from germline, CDR1 is SEHNR and CDR2 is FQNEAQ (reference sequence). CDR3 length equals 12 residues. The CDR3 nucleotides are TGTGCCAGCAGCTTAGCAACAGGAGGGCAGTTCTTC. The encoded protein is CASSLATGGQFF.

This rearrangement joins TRBV2 to TRBJ2-1; 7 bases are shared with TRBD2. The germline gives CDR1 SNHLY, CDR2 FYNNEI. V trimming: 7 bases; J trimming: 4 bases; junction bases outside the gene matches: 7. This CDR3 has 14 residues. CDR3 sequence reads: CASTAQRGYNEQFF. The CDR3 nucleotides read TGTGCCAGCACCGCCCAGCGGGGTTACAATGAGCAGTTCTTC.

The rearrangement links TRBV4-3 to TRBJ2-7; D gene unclear. V was pared by 1 base and J by 5 bases, with 15 bases between. CDR1 and CDR2 (germline): LGHNA, YSLEER. The CDR3 extends over 15 amino acids. The DNA of the CDR3 is TGCGCCAGCAGCCAAGCGGAAGGGCTCGCGGACGAGCAGTACTTC. This sequence encodes CASSQAEGLADEQYF.

The chain employs TRBV7-8 and TRBJ2-1; 15 bases line up with TRBD2. This CDR3 spans 20 amino acids. Losses at the gene ends were 1 base for V and 7 bases for J; bases not matched to a gene: 14. CDR1 and CDR2 (germline): SGHVS, FQNEAQ. CDR3 protein: CASSLGSGTSGGFLRNEQFF. CDR3 DNA: TGTGCCAGCAGCTTAGGGTCAGGGACTAGCGGGGGGTTTTTAAGGAATGAGCAGTTCTTC.

V and J are TRBV4-1 and TRBJ2-1, with TRBD2 matching over 11 bases. The trim removed 3 bases at V and 0 bases at J, leaving 10 bases unmatched. Germline values: CDR1 MGHRA, CDR2 YSYEKL. The length of the CDR3 is 19 residues. CDR3 protein: CASSHPGLAAGSSYNEQFF. The CDR3, as DNA: TGCGCCAGCAGCCACCCGGGACTAGCGGCGGGAAGCTCCTACAATGAGCAGTTCTTC.

J is TRBJ2-1 and V is TRBV5-6, with 12 bases that match TRBD2. This CDR3 has 18 residues. Germline values: CDR1 SGHDT, CDR2 YYEEEE. After removal of 0 bases from V and 5 bases from J, the junction contained 9 bases not matched to a gene. The CDR3 DNA is TGTGCCAGCAGCTTGGCCGGGCTAGCGGGGGGGCCGCACAATGAGCAGTTCTTC. This translates into CASSLAGLAGGPHNEQFF.

The chain links TRBV27 to TRBJ1-2, with a tentative D call TRBD1 (5 bases). The germline gives CDR1 MNHEY, CDR2 SMNVEV (reference sequence). V lost 0 bases and J lost 13, with 18 bases in between. The CDR3 runs to 14 residues. CDR3 loop: CASSLSFGTRLATF. DNA for the CDR3: TGTGCCAGCAGTTTATCGTTTGGGACGCGGTTAGCCACCTTC.

This rearrangement joins TRBV15 to TRBJ2-1; D is possibly TRBD2 (6 bases). The CDR3 length is 16 residues. Germline V gives CDR1 LNHNV, CDR2 YYDKDF (reference sequence). Trimming removed 0 bases at V and 4 bases at J, with 13 bases between. The CDR3 DNA reads TGTGCCACCAGCAGAGATCGGACTAAGCGGTACAATGAGCAGTTCTTC. Amino acid sequence: CATSRDRTKRYNEQFF.

The chain has TRBV6-5 and TRBJ1-2; unclear D gene. This CDR3 is 14 amino acids long. CDR1 is MNHEY and CDR2 is SVGAGI in the germline V gene. V was shortened by 4 bases and J by 3 bases, with 12 bases between the two germline ends. The CDR3 nucleotides are TGTGCCAGCAGTTCCCAAGGAGGCTACTATGGCTACACCTTC. Residues: CASSSQGGYYGYTF.